The text below deals with one T cell receptor (beta chain). Its specificity is unknown. This sample is part of a study of CD8+ T cells in alopecia areata. Findings and caveats of the study: While patients received tofacitinib, many expanded lesional clones remained present in scalp and blood.

Germline values: CDR1 SGHDT, CDR2 YYEEEE. This CDR3 is 12 amino acids long. Unmatched junction bases numbered 4, after V lost 4 bases and J lost 8 bases. The treatment: oral pan-JAK inhibitor, 5-10 mg twice daily. cDNA prepared by RNA extraction and subsequent reverse transcription served as the template for sequencing. Using immunoSEQ multiplex PCR, the repertoire was profiled, and TCRdb retains in-frame clones only, with some absent. This sample has approximately 280,000 clones, with over 45% found just once. The starting material was CD4+ T cells sorted from blood, obtained at week 24, from a patient treated with tofacitinib. The TCR sequence derives from a human donor with alopecia areata. This chain links TRBV5-6 with TRBJ2-3; 7 positions match TRBD2. The CDR3 loop is CASSATSLTQYF. The CDR3 bases are TGTGCCAGCAGCGCGACTAGCCTTACGCAGTATTTT.